The 31 T cell receptor beta chains below were found in one sample sequenced in a study of T cells after somatic rescue of genetic block. This table comes from immunoSEQ multiplex PCR, and its TCRdb copy is limited to in-frame clones, with some not included. The profile shows 110,000 or so clones, under 95% of them singletons. The sample was peripheral blood mononuclear cells (PBMCs). Every receptor here comes from a woman in her late teens or twenties.

The chain links TRBV4-3 to TRBJ2-1; TRBD2 is a possible D gene (5 bases). The CDR3 has 16 residues. Germline V CDR1 and CDR2: LGHNA, YSLEER. The V end was cut by 0 bases, the J end by 10 bases, with 19 bases between. As DNA, the CDR3 is TGCGCCAGCAGCCAAGATGGCAGGACTCTAAGCGCGGAGCAGTTCTTC. It yields the protein CASSQDGRTLSAEQFF.

V usage is TRBV9 and J usage is TRBJ1-1; D remains ambiguous. The V gene lost 2 bases and the J gene lost 1 base, with 15 bases spanning the gap. This CDR3 contains 16 residues. Germline CDR1 SGDLS, CDR2 YYNGEE. The CDR3 sequence is CASSVDFRAGNTEAFF. The CDR3 bases are TGTGCCAGCAGCGTCGATTTTAGGGCGGGGAACACTGAAGCTTTCTTT. The whole variable domain, filled in from reference TRBV9 and TRBJ1-1, reads DSGVTQTPKHLITATGQRVTLRCSPRSGDLSVYWYQQSLDQGLQFLIQYYNGEERAKGNILERFSAQQFPDLHSELNLSSLELGDSALYFCASSVDFRAGNTEAFFGQGTRLTVV.

The chain is built from TRBV29-1 and TRBJ2-1, with 10 bases identical to TRBD2. J lost 1 base, V lost 5 bases, and 11 bases had no gene match. The CDR3 runs 17 residues. Germline lookup yields CDR1 SQVTM and CDR2 ANQGSEA. The CDR3 nucleotides read TGCAGCGTTAGACTAGCGGGTGGGTTGGGGTCCTACAATGAGCAGTTCTTC. Protein product: CSVRLAGGLGSYNEQFF.

The rearrangement uses TRBV5-1 and TRBJ2-2; D perhaps matches TRBD1 (5 bases). With 0 bases removed from V and 1 base from J, the gap between germline ends came to 7 bases. CDR1 and CDR2 (germline): SGHRS, YFSETQ. This CDR3 is 15 amino acids long. The CDR3 spells CASSLGQLNTGELFF. CDR3 sequence (DNA): TGCGCCAGCAGCTTGGGACAGCTGAACACCGGGGAGCTGTTTTTT.

There are a few counts of this clone. CDR3 loop: CASSLTQNSPLHF. CDR3 DNA: TGTGCCAGCAGCTTAACCCAGAATTCACCCCTCCACTTT. This sequence joins TRBV7-3 and TRBJ1-6; D not resolved. V was shortened by 0 bases and J by 7 bases, with 4 bases between the two germline ends. In germline, CDR1 is SGHTA, CDR2 FQGTGA. The CDR3 is made up of 13 amino acids.

This chain links TRBV10-3 with TRBJ2-1, with 9 bases that match TRBD1. With 0 bases clipped from V and 10 bases from J, the junction kept 4 bases outside the gene matches. CDR3 size: 14 residues. Germline assignment: CDR1 ENHRY and CDR2 SYGVKD. CDR3 region: CAISESGTGLEQFF. CDR3 coding DNA: TGTGCCATCAGTGAGTCTGGGACAGGGTTAGAGCAGTTCTTC.

The sample holds one count of this clone. The chain carries TRBV2 and TRBJ2-3, with 10 bases fitting TRBD2. J lost 1 base, V lost 4 bases, and 8 bases had no gene match. Germline V gene data show CDR1 as SNHLY and CDR2 as FYNNEI. The CDR3 extends over 17 amino acids. CDR3 nucleotides: TGTGCCAGCAGTGGGCTAGCGGGGGCTATAGGCACAGATACGCAGTATTTT. Translation gives CASSGLAGAIGTDTQYF.

The chain joins TRBV28 to TRBJ2-7; 10 bases are shared with TRBD1. After removal of 1 base from V and 4 bases from J, the junction contained 7 bases not matched to a gene. This CDR3 has 16 residues. Germline lookup yields CDR1 MDHEN and CDR2 SYDVKM. Written as DNA, the CDR3 is TGTGCCAGCAGTTTATCAATCCGGGACAGGGGTTACGAGCAGTACTTC. Its translation: CASSLSIRDRGYEQYF.

This clone came up once. The J gene is TRBJ1-3, the V gene TRBV2; no definite D call. With 11 bases removed from V and 0 bases from J, the gap between germline ends came to 14 bases. The CDR3 consists of 14 residues. The germline gives CDR1 SNHLY, CDR2 FYNNEI. CDR3 in amino acids: CAGYSLLSGNTIYF. CDR3 coding DNA: TGTGCCGGATACAGCCTCCTCTCTGGAAACACCATATATTTT.

The gene calls are TRBV5-4 and TRBJ2-5; D gene unclear. Trimming took 0 bases from V and 2 from J, leaving 8 bases between them. In germline, CDR1 is SGHNT, CDR2 YYREEE (reference sequence). This CDR3 contains 14 residues. The CDR3 sequence: CASSLAGRQETQYF. The CDR3 DNA sequence: TGTGCCAGCAGCTTGGCCGGCAGACAAGAGACCCAGTACTTC.

The chain joins TRBV11-1 to TRBJ1-2; 10 bases are shared with TRBD1. Germline V CDR1 and CDR2: SGHAT, FQDESV (reference sequence). The length of the CDR3 is 13 residues. Trimming took 5 bases from V and 8 from J; bases not matched to a gene: 5. CDR3 region: CASSPWDRGGYTF. CDR3 nucleotide sequence: TGTGCCAGCAGCCCCTGGGACAGGGGAGGCTACACCTTC.

The chain links TRBV10-3 to TRBJ2-3; D remains ambiguous. With 11 bases removed from V and 4 bases from J, the gap between germline ends came to 22 bases. Looked up from germline, CDR1 is ENHRY and CDR2 is SYGVKD. The CDR3 sequence is 15 residues long. The CDR3 bases are TGTGCCGTCGCCCCCCAGGTAAAGGGCCCAGATACGCAGTATTTT. Amino acid sequence: CAVAPQVKGPDTQYF.

The V call is TRBV27, the J call TRBJ1-5; D is undetermined. Germline CDR1 MNHEY, CDR2 SMNVEV (reference sequence). CDR3 size: 13 residues. Between the trimmed V and J ends, which lost 6 bases and 0 bases, there was a span of 6 bases. CDR3 sequence: CASSYLSNQPQHF. CDR3 DNA sequence: TGTGCCAGCAGCTACCTTAGCAATCAGCCCCAGCATTTT.

J is TRBJ1-2 and V is TRBV5-4; 8 bases map to TRBD1. The germline V gene has CDR1 SGHNT and CDR2 YYREEE (reference sequence). There are 14 residues in the CDR3. The J segment lost 7 bases and the V segment lost 0 bases, leaving 5 bases of the junction unmatched. The DNA of the CDR3 is TGTGCCAGCAGCTTGGATCCGACAGGGGCTGGCTACACCTTC. Its translation is CASSLDPTGAGYTF.

The chain combines TRBV19 with TRBJ2-7, with D uncertain. Germline CDR1 and CDR2: LNHDA and SQIVND (reference sequence). CDR3 length: 13 amino acids. The V end lost 3 bases, the J end lost 0 bases, and 6 bases lay between the germline ends. The DNA for the CDR3 is TGTGCCAGTAGTATCGACGACTCCTACGAGCAGTACTTC. This codes for CASSIDDSYEQYF. Combining the CDR3 with reference TRBV19 and TRBJ2-7 gives the whole variable domain DGGITQSPKYLFRKEGQNVTLSCEQNLNHDAMYWYRQDPGQGLRLIYYSQIVNDFQKGDIAEGYSVSREKKESFPLTVTSAQKNPTAFYLCASSIDDSYEQYFGPGTRLTVT.

This clone was observed a few times. The chain uses TRBV7-3 and TRBJ1-1, with D maybe TRBD1 (5 bases). Germline CDR1 and CDR2: SGHTA and FQGTGA. V lost 1 base and J lost 1, with 10 bases in between. The CDR3 consists of 15 residues. The CDR3 nucleotides read TGTGCCAGCAGCTTAATTGCGGGGACGAACACTGAAGCTTTCTTT. This translates into CASSLIAGTNTEAFF.

CDR3 in DNA: TGCGCCAGCAGCTTGGAGGTTAGCGGGGTAGGGGATACGCAGTATTTT. As protein: CASSLEVSGVGDTQYF. This chain connects TRBV5-1 to TRBJ2-3; TRBD2 agrees at 8 bases. Germline values: CDR1 SGHRS, CDR2 YFSETQ. After removal of 0 bases from V and 6 bases from J, the junction contained 9 bases not matched to a gene. This CDR3 spans 16 amino acids.

The chain has TRBV6-5 and TRBJ1-6; D ambiguous. This CDR3 has 14 residues. Germline V gene data show CDR1 as MNHEY and CDR2 as SVGAGI. Between the trimmed V and J ends, which lost 0 bases and 7 bases, there was a span of 7 bases. DNA of the CDR3: TGTGCCAGCAGTTACTCGGGGAGAAATTCACCCCTCCACTTT. Its translation: CASSYSGRNSPLHF.

In its sample, this clone was seen once. The CDR3 coding sequence is TGTGCCAGCAGCTTGGACAGGGGGAGATACGAGCAGTACTTC. Amino acids: CASSLDRGRYEQYF. This chain links TRBV5-4 with TRBJ2-7; TRBD1 agrees at 8 bases. This CDR3 comprises 14 residues. Germline V CDR1 and CDR2: SGHNT, YYREEE (reference sequence). The J segment lost 4 bases and the V segment lost 0 bases, leaving 3 bases of the junction unmatched.

This sequence joins TRBV6-5 and TRBJ1-2; 11 bases agree with TRBD1. The CDR3 has 15 residues. Trimming took 0 bases from V and 8 from J; bases not matched to a gene: 5. Germline assignment: CDR1 MNHEY and CDR2 SVGAGI. The CDR3 region has the DNA TGTGCCAGCAGTTACTCCGGGACAGGGGGAGGGGGCTACACCTTC. Translation gives CASSYSGTGGGGYTF.

The rearrangement links TRBV6-6 to TRBJ2-2; TRBD2 aligns across 11 bases. This CDR3 has 16 residues. Germline values: CDR1 MNHNY, CDR2 SVGAGI (reference sequence). With 6 bases clipped from V and 2 bases from J, the junction kept 5 bases outside the gene matches. CDR3 sequence (DNA): TGTGCCAGCAGCCAGGGACTAGCGGCTAACACCGGGGAGCTGTTTTTT. This gives the protein CASSQGLAANTGELFF.

The chain links TRBV2 to TRBJ2-7; TRBD2 aligns across 13 bases. The V and J ends lost 6 bases and 7 bases, in that order; junction bases with no gene match: 9. This CDR3 has 15 residues. The germline V gene encodes CDR1 SNHLY and CDR2 FYNNEI. CDR3 loop: CASRPSLAGGEEQYF. CDR3 coding DNA: TGTGCCAGCAGACCCTCACTAGCGGGGGGGGAAGAGCAGTACTTC.

In this sample, this clone turned up once. V usage is TRBV6-1 and J usage is TRBJ1-3; TRBD1 agrees at 7 bases. Germline lookup yields CDR1 MNHNS and CDR2 SASEGT. This CDR3 has 14 amino acids. J lost 5 bases, V lost 4 bases, and 5 bases had no gene match. CDR3 sequence reads: CASSGGGGRNTIYF. DNA for the CDR3: TGTGCCAGCAGTGGAGGGGGCGGAAGAAACACCATATATTTT.

The chain joins TRBV7-9 to TRBJ1-2; D remains ambiguous. Germline CDR1 and CDR2: SEHNR and FQNEAQ (reference sequence). The CDR3 runs to 15 residues. V lost 8 bases and J 0 bases, leaving 16 bases between the germline ends. The CDR3 reads CASQKSASSNYGYTF. DNA for the CDR3: TGTGCCAGCCAAAAATCCGCGTCCTCTAACTATGGCTACACCTTC. Full variable domain (outside the CDR3, taken from reference TRBV7-9 and TRBJ1-2): DTGVSQNPRHKITKRGQNVTFRCDPISEHNRLYWYRQTLGQGPEFLTYFQNEAQLEKSRLLSDRFSAERPKGSFSTLEIQRTEQGDSAMYLCASQKSASSNYGYTFGSGTRLTVV.

The chain has TRBV7-8 and TRBJ2-6; D is unresolved. This CDR3 contains 14 residues. Germline CDR1 reads SGHVS; CDR2 reads FQNEAQ. V shed 2 bases and J shed 4 bases, with 6 bases lying between them. The CDR3, as DNA: TGTGCCAGCAGCTTACTTCAAGGGGCCAACGTCCTGACTTTC. It translates to CASSLLQGANVLTF.

The genes are TRBV19 and TRBJ1-1; 8 bases line up with TRBD1. This CDR3 has 15 residues. Germline V gene data show CDR1 as LNHDA and CDR2 as SQIVND (reference sequence). After removal of 3 bases from V and 7 bases from J, the junction contained 10 bases not matched to a gene. The CDR3 coding sequence is TGTGCCAGTAGTATCCCCTGGGGAGGACAGGGTGAAGCTTTCTTT. Translation: CASSIPWGGQGEAFF.

The genes are TRBV15 and TRBJ1-2; tentatively, D is TRBD1 (6 bases). V shed 1 base and J shed 8 bases, with 14 bases lying between them. Germline V gene data show CDR1 as LNHNV and CDR2 as YYDKDF (reference sequence). The length of the CDR3 is 14 residues. The DNA for the CDR3 is TGTGCCACCAGCAGAGCCCGGACAGAGAGGGGCTACACCTTC. Its protein product is CATSRARTERGYTF.

V usage is TRBV7-9 and J usage is TRBJ2-5, with TRBD1 matching 7 bases. Germline CDR1 reads SEHNR; CDR2 reads FQNEAQ (reference sequence). J was trimmed by 3 bases and V by 5 bases; bases with no gene match: 9. The CDR3 covers 15 residues. The CDR3 here is CASSTPGTDKETQYF. The CDR3 nucleotides are TGTGCCAGCAGCACTCCCGGGACAGATAAAGAGACCCAGTACTTC.

CDR3 nucleotides: TGTGCCAGCACCCTTAGCGGGGGGGGATCATCCGAGCAGTACTTC. This translates into CASTLSGGGSSEQYF. This chain uses TRBV5-4 with TRBJ2-7; 11 bases match TRBD2. The length of the CDR3 is 15 residues. V trimming: 6 bases; J trimming: 6 bases; junction bases outside the gene matches: 11. CDR1 SGHNT and CDR2 YYREEE come from the germline V gene (reference sequence).

The rearrangement links TRBV29-1 to TRBJ1-2, with D hard to call. CDR1 and CDR2 from the germline V gene are SQVTM and ANQGSEA. This CDR3 has 12 amino acids. V lost 3 bases to trimming and J lost 5 bases, with 10 bases between them. CDR3 DNA: TGCAGCGTTGATTGGGCGGTGTATGGCTACACCTTC. Its protein is CSVDWAVYGYTF.

The CDR3: CASSPRGQGNSPLHF. In nucleotides, the CDR3 is TGTGCCAGCAGCCCCCGGGGACAGGGAAATTCACCCCTCCACTTT. The rearrangement links TRBV7-2 to TRBJ1-6; TRBD1 aligns across 9 bases. In germline, CDR1 is SGHTA, CDR2 FQGNSA. There are 15 residues in the CDR3. V was clipped by 5 bases and J by 7 bases; unmatched bases: 6.